This T cell receptor (beta chain) was identified during a study of T cells in Graves' hyperthyroidism and ophthalmopathy. Points from the study as a whole: Ophthalmopathy and stable hyperthyroidism were told apart by a 13 V-J model.

In this sample, this clonotype turned up many times. No antigen is known for it. Amplification yielded TCR beta CDR3 regions, with RNA transcripts as the source. Primed by the HTBI set, a first-round RT-PCR was run on the TCR CDR3. TCRdb used MiXCR to reprocess the multiplex PCR reads, holding one entry per CDR3 protein. The table lists 200,000 to 250,000 distinct CDR3 sequences, roughly 15% of them singletons, with about 30% in the top ten. This CDR3 region has 14 residues. The germline V and J ends were trimmed by 2 bases and 4 bases, with 11 bases remaining between them. The sample taken for sequencing was blood. The sequence was obtained from a young woman with Graves' ophthalmopathy. The chain recombines TRBV12-3 or TRBV12-4 with TRBJ1-1; D is unclear. CDR3 in DNA: TGTGCCAGCAGTTTACCGGGTTATGGCACTGAAGCTTTCTTT. The encoded protein is CASSLPGYGTEAFF.